This entry concerns a single T cell receptor (beta chain). The record originates from a study of blood T cell repertoires in COVID-19. From germline, CDR1 is SGHAT and CDR2 FQNNGV. The CDR3 runs to 14 residues. V gave up 6 bases and J gave up 1 base, with 12 bases separating them. Data came from immunoSEQ multiplex PCR; TCRdb stores just in-frame clones and leaves some out. The table includes 300,000 to 400,000 clones, about 90% detected once. This sequence originates from a woman in her 30s with COVID-19, enrolled during active disease. The specimen was peripheral blood. V and J are TRBV11-2 and TRBJ1-1; perhaps TRBD1 as D (6 bases). DNA for the CDR3: TGTGCCAGCAGTACCGACAGGCGGAACACTGAAGCTTTCTTT. As protein: CASSTDRRNTEAFF.